Below are 16 T cell receptor beta chains sequenced from a single sample in a study of shared clonotypes between healthy human individuals. CD8 cells regarded as naive lacked CD45RO, were positively chosen for CCR7, and omitted terminally differentiated effector memory CD45RA+ cells. Produced via immunoSEQ multiplex PCR; TCRdb's table is partial and in-frame only. The table has some 2.1 million clones, approximately 94% seen once; the top ten hold more than 0.95%. The sequencing input was naive CD8+ T cells sorted from blood. These TCRs come from a young man in good health.

The CDR3 bases are TGCGCCAGCAGCTTGGGGACTAGCGGGGGGTTAGCGGACGAGCAGTACTTC. It translates to CASSLGTSGGLADEQYF. V usage is TRBV5-1 and J usage is TRBJ2-7, with 14 bases that match TRBD2. Germline loops: CDR1 SGHRS, CDR2 YFSETQ. This CDR3 is 17 amino acids long. The V segment lost 0 bases and the J segment 5 bases; nucleotides outside the gene matches: 7.

Points on this clone: The same CDR3 is also encoded by other DNA sequences in this sample. This chain links TRBV29-1 with TRBJ1-1; D might be TRBD1 (5 bases). The germline V and J ends were trimmed by 7 bases and 1 base, with 7 bases remaining between them. Per germline, CDR1 SQVTM and CDR2 ANQGSEA. The CDR3 is made up of 11 amino acids. The DNA of the CDR3 is TGCAGCGCCACAGGGAACACTGAAGCTTTCTTT. Its protein product is CSATGNTEAFF.

The rearrangement links TRBV9 to TRBJ2-5; 7 bases match TRBD2. V dropped 2 bases and J dropped 1; count of bases not matched to a gene: 5. The CDR3 is made up of 15 amino acids. Germline CDR1 and CDR2: SGDLS and YYNGEE. The CDR3 loop reads CASSVGTTFQETQYF. CDR3 DNA sequence: TGTGCCAGCAGCGTTGGGACTACCTTCCAAGAGACCCAGTACTTC.

The chain joins TRBV5-6 to TRBJ2-7; D perhaps matches TRBD2 (5 bases). The ends were cut back, 1 base at V and 2 bases at J, with 7 bases in the middle. Germline V CDR1 and CDR2: SGHDT, YYEEEE. The CDR3 loop spans 13 amino acids. CDR3 nucleotides: TGTGCCAGCAGCTTGACTAGTCCCTACGAGCAGTACTTC. Protein sequence: CASSLTSPYEQYF.

The chain recombines TRBV7-2 with TRBJ2-5, with D perhaps TRBD2 (5 bases). The CDR3 length is 15 residues. V lost 1 base to trimming and J lost 7 bases, with 16 bases between them. Germline V gene data show CDR1 as SGHTA and CDR2 as FQGNSA. The CDR3 is CASSLEASGWGTQYF. As DNA, the CDR3 is TGTGCCAGCAGCTTAGAAGCATCGGGGTGGGGGACCCAGTACTTC.

CDR3 residues: CASSLAGPTEQTGELFF. CDR3 DNA sequence: TGTGCCAGCAGCTTAGCCGGACCCACGGAACAGACCGGGGAGCTGTTTTTT. The J gene is TRBJ2-2, the V gene TRBV7-9; D gene ambiguous. Germline-derived CDR1 and CDR2 are SEHNR and FQNEAQ (reference sequence). With 0 bases removed from V and 5 bases from J, the gap between germline ends came to 16 bases. The CDR3 runs to 17 residues. The full variable domain, with the rest looked up from reference TRBV7-9 and TRBJ2-2, is DTGVSQNPRHKITKRGQNVTFRCDPISEHNRLYWYRQTLGQGPEFLTYFQNEAQLEKSRLLSDRFSAERPKGSFSTLEIQRTEQGDSAMYLCASSLAGPTEQTGELFFGEGSRLTVL.

The rearrangement links TRBV7-8 to TRBJ2-7; perhaps TRBD2 as D (5 bases). The germline CDR1 and CDR2 sequences are SGHVS and FQNEAQ. V dropped 1 base and J dropped 5 bases, with 9 bases sitting between them. This CDR3 region has 13 residues. The DNA for the CDR3 is TGTGCCAGCAGCTTAGAAACCGGGAACGAGCAGTACTTC. As protein: CASSLETGNEQYF.

The chain couples TRBV2 to TRBJ2-5; no clear D. The end of the DNA fits TRBJ2-7 better, so the J call may be wrong. The CDR3 sequence is 11 residues long. In germline, CDR1 is SNHLY, CDR2 FYNNEI. Here the CDR3 reads CASSLFYEQYF. Written as DNA, the CDR3 is TGTGCCAGCAGTCTGTTTTACGAGCAGTACTTC.

V gene TRBV27 combines with J gene TRBJ1-4; D is perhaps TRBD1 (5 bases). CDR3 size: 15 residues. Germline values: CDR1 MNHEY, CDR2 SMNVEV (reference sequence). Trimming took 3 bases from V and 8 from J, leaving 16 bases between them. The CDR3 DNA is TGTGCCAGCAGTTTGGCGGGGCCGAATTTAGAAAAACTGTTTTTT. Encoded protein: CASSLAGPNLEKLFF.

The chain is built from TRBV13 and TRBJ2-2, with 8 nucleotides matching TRBD1. CDR1 PRHDT and CDR2 FYEKMQ come from the germline V gene (reference sequence). This CDR3 region has 19 residues. Trimming cost V 5 bases and J 7 bases; bases outside gene matches: 21. The CDR3, as DNA: TGTGCCAGCAGCCCCCGGATGACAGGGGTGGCCCCGGGTGGCGGGGAGCTGTTTTTT. Protein sequence: CASSPRMTGVAPGGGELFF.

V usage is TRBV6-5 and J usage is TRBJ2-1, with D possibly TRBD2 on 6 matching bases. V dropped 0 bases and J dropped 4 bases, with 10 bases sitting between them. The CDR3 is 15 residues long. Germline V lookup: CDR1 MNHEY, CDR2 SVGAGI. CDR3 amino acids: CASSYSGGVYNEQFF. CDR3 sequence (DNA): TGTGCCAGCAGTTACTCCGGGGGAGTGTACAATGAGCAGTTCTTC.

This chain links TRBV2 with TRBJ2-7; D gene uncertain. Trimming removed 11 bases at V and 2 bases at J, with 19 bases between. The CDR3 contains 14 residues. CDR1 is SNHLY, CDR2 FYNNEI, per germline. CDR3 in amino acids: CAGTSEISPYEQYF. The CDR3 DNA follows: TGTGCCGGAACATCGGAAATCTCCCCCTACGAGCAGTACTTC.

The chain has TRBV27 and TRBJ2-1, with D unclear. Trimming shortened V by 5 bases and J by 2 bases, and 10 bases separated the two germline ends. This CDR3 has 14 residues. Germline CDR1 and CDR2: MNHEY and SMNVEV (reference sequence). CDR3: CASSSMGPYNEQFF. The DNA of the CDR3 is TGTGCCAGCAGTAGCATGGGCCCCTACAATGAGCAGTTCTTC.

This clone was observed once. The V and J genes are TRBV5-5 and TRBJ2-7; D could derive from TRBD1 or TRBD2 (5 bases each). The CDR3 runs 14 residues. Trimming pared 2 bases from V and 4 bases from J, leaving 13 bases between. CDR1 SGHKS and CDR2 YYEKEE come from the germline V gene (reference sequence). The CDR3 nucleotides read TGTGCCAGCAGCTTTGGGCCCGAGGGGTACGAGCAGTACTTC. This encodes CASSFGPEGYEQYF.

This clone has at least ten counts. The CDR3 spells CASSLARSQLMNTEAFF. The CDR3 DNA sequence: TGTGCCAGCAGCTTAGCGCGTTCACAGCTCATGAACACTGAAGCTTTCTTT. The genes are TRBV7-9 and TRBJ1-1; D unclear. The CDR3 is 17 residues long. V shed 0 bases and J shed 0 bases, with 14 bases lying between them. Germline V gene lookup returns CDR1 SEHNR and CDR2 FQNEAQ (reference sequence).

This sequence joins TRBV11-1 and TRBJ2-1; no clear D gene. This CDR3 is built from 15 residues. Trimming took off 2 bases at V and 5 bases at J, with 13 bases between the two ends. Germline loops: CDR1 SGHAT, CDR2 FQDESV (reference sequence). Here the CDR3 reads CASSLRADGNNEQFF. In DNA form, the CDR3 reads TGTGCCAGCAGCTTACGCGCGGATGGAAACAATGAGCAGTTCTTC. Looking up the rest from reference TRBV11-1 and TRBJ2-1 gives the full variable domain: EAEVAQSPRYKITEKSQAVAFWCDPISGHATLYWYRQILGQGPELLVQFQDESVVDDSQLPKDRFSAERLKGVDSTLKIQPAELGDSAMYLCASSLRADGNNEQFFGPGTRLTVL.